Following are 27 T cell receptor beta chains from one sample sequenced in a study of shared T cell receptors in the human thymus. The table came from immunoSEQ multiplex PCR; TCRdb's copy has only in-frame clones and leaves some out. The sample has roughly 700,000 clones; roughly 88% are singletons. The same sample was also studied in work on human thymus T cells.

The specimen was thymocytes. The receptors derive from a boy in the first two years of life with a congenital heart defect.

The V and J genes are TRBV10-2 and TRBJ2-7, with 12 bases identical to TRBD2. Trimming cost V 7 bases and J 7 bases; bases outside gene matches: 8. The CDR3 consists of 14 residues. Germline values: CDR1 WSHSY, CDR2 SAAADI. Here the CDR3 DNA reads TGCGCCAGCAATTTCCTAGCGGGAGGGGAAGAGCAGTACTTC. Translation gives CASNFLAGGEEQYF.

The chain employs TRBV13 and TRBJ2-5; TRBD2 matches 15 bases. There are 19 residues in the CDR3. Germline trimming cut 4 bases from V and 2 bases from J; bases unmatched to any gene: 11. The germline CDR1 and CDR2 sequences are PRHDT and FYEKMQ (reference sequence). CDR3 protein: CASSSHRTSGRAGQETQYF. The DNA of the CDR3 is TGTGCCAGCAGCTCCCATCGGACTAGCGGGAGGGCGGGACAAGAGACCCAGTACTTC.

The V call is TRBV5-1, the J call TRBJ2-1; no clear D gene. V was clipped by 4 bases and J by 4 bases, with 15 bases between them. CDR1 is SGHRS, CDR2 YFSETQ, per germline. This CDR3 region has 15 residues. DNA of the CDR3: TGCGCCAGCAGCCACCCCTCTCGGGTTTACAATGAGCAGTTCTTC. Protein sequence: CASSHPSRVYNEQFF.

The V call is TRBV4-1, the J call TRBJ2-2; 12 positions match TRBD2. The germline V gene has CDR1 MGHRA and CDR2 YSYEKL. Trimming removed 4 bases from V and 2 bases from J; junction bases left unmatched: 17. CDR3 length: 21 amino acids. Here the CDR3 DNA reads TGCGCCAGCAGCCCAAGGGGCCGACTAGCGGGAGACCTTTTAAACACCGGGGAGCTGTTTTTT. Amino acids: CASSPRGRLAGDLLNTGELFF.

The CDR3, as DNA: TGTGCCAGCAGCCAAGCCCCCGGGACAGGGGGTTCGTACGAGCAGTACTTC. Translating it yields CASSQAPGTGGSYEQYF. This rearrangement joins TRBV4-2 to TRBJ2-7; TRBD1 aligns across 11 bases. The germline gives CDR1 LGHNA, CDR2 YNFKEQ. This CDR3 comprises 17 residues. The ends lost 1 base at V and 4 bases at J; junction bases unmatched: 9.

The chain recombines TRBV7-9 with TRBJ2-7; 13 bases map to TRBD2. CDR3 length equals 16 residues. Germline loops: CDR1 SEHNR, CDR2 FQNEAQ (reference sequence). The V gene end was trimmed by 0 bases and the J gene end by 3 bases; junction bases not matched to a gene: 2. The CDR3 loop is CASSLATSGRVYEQYF. CDR3 bases: TGTGCCAGCAGCTTAGCCACTAGCGGGAGGGTCTACGAGCAGTACTTC.

The chain links TRBV28 to TRBJ2-4, with 9 bases fitting TRBD2. J was trimmed by 8 bases and V by 5 bases; bases with no gene match: 4. This CDR3 spans 13 amino acids. Germline values: CDR1 MDHEN, CDR2 SYDVKM. This CDR3 reads CASSECGGDIQYF. CDR3 coding DNA: TGTGCCAGCAGTGAATGCGGGGGGGACATTCAGTACTTC.

The chain employs TRBV11-3 and TRBJ1-2, with D tentatively TRBD1 (6 bases). This CDR3 has 17 amino acids. The germline CDR1 and CDR2 sequences are SGHNT and YENEEA. V shed 0 bases and J shed 6 bases, with 20 bases lying between them. In nucleotides, the CDR3 is TGTGCCAGCAGCTTAGATCATAGTAGGGGGAGACCTCATGGCTACACCTTC. Its protein product is CASSLDHSRGRPHGYTF.

The chain combines TRBV27 with TRBJ2-7; 8 positions match TRBD2. After removal of 6 bases from V and 2 bases from J, the junction contained 9 bases not matched to a gene. The germline CDR1 and CDR2 sequences are MNHEY and SMNVEV (reference sequence). The CDR3 is 15 residues long. The CDR3 DNA is TGTGCCAGCAGCAGCGCGGCGGGAGGAGCCTACGAGCAGTACTTC. This translates into CASSSAAGGAYEQYF.

The chain couples TRBV7-6 to TRBJ2-7; 11 bases map to TRBD2. Germline V lookup: CDR1 SGHVS, CDR2 FNYEAQ. The J segment lost 1 base and the V segment lost 5 bases, leaving 10 bases of the junction unmatched. The CDR3 extends over 17 amino acids. Here the CDR3 reads CASSPRGLAETSYEQYF. The DNA of the CDR3 is TGTGCCAGCAGCCCCAGGGGACTAGCGGAGACATCCTACGAGCAGTACTTC.

This clone occurred a few times. V gene TRBV19 combines with J gene TRBJ1-1; no firm D call. The CDR3 loop spans 13 amino acids. The germline gives CDR1 LNHDA, CDR2 SQIVND (reference sequence). Trimming cost V 3 bases and J 5 bases, with 10 bases left between them. CDR3 region: CASSMLEETEAFF. The CDR3 DNA reads TGTGCCAGTAGTATGCTAGAGGAGACTGAAGCTTTCTTT.

The CDR3 loop reads CASSVHGCSGRTYEQYF. The CDR3 coding sequence is TGTGCCAGCTCAGTCCACGGCTGTAGCGGGCGAACCTACGAGCAGTACTTC. The genes are TRBV18 and TRBJ2-7, with 7 positions matching TRBD2. The V and J ends lost 5 bases and 2 bases, in that order; junction bases with no gene match: 15. In germline, CDR1 is KGHSH, CDR2 LQKENI. The CDR3 runs to 17 residues.

The genes are TRBV7-9 and TRBJ1-5; D unresolved. With 1 base removed from V and 5 bases from J, the gap between germline ends came to 9 bases. The CDR3 spans 14 residues. CDR1 is SEHNR, CDR2 FQNEAQ, per germline (reference sequence). The CDR3 DNA reads TGTGCCAGCAGCTTAGGGGCCGGGGATCAGCCCCAGCATTTT. It translates to CASSLGAGDQPQHF.

The chain couples TRBV7-9 to TRBJ1-4; D unresolved. The CDR3 runs 14 residues. Germline V gives CDR1 SEHNR, CDR2 FQNEAQ (reference sequence). The V end was cut by 0 bases, the J end by 7 bases, with 9 bases between. This chain's CDR3 is CASSLAPAGEKLFF. DNA for the CDR3: TGTGCCAGCAGCTTAGCCCCCGCGGGTGAAAAACTGTTTTTT.

CDR3 bases: TGCGCCAGCGGGACTCCTAGCGGGAGGGCCTGGGACAATGAGCAGTTCTTC. Translated: CASGTPSGRAWDNEQFF. This chain joins TRBV4-3 and TRBJ2-1, with 12 bases that match TRBD2. This CDR3 contains 17 residues. In germline, CDR1 is LGHNA, CDR2 YSLEER. With 8 bases clipped from V and 5 bases from J, the junction kept 13 bases outside the gene matches.

The chain is built from TRBV27 and TRBJ2-5; D is perhaps TRBD1 (5 bases). Looked up from germline, CDR1 is MNHEY and CDR2 is SMNVEV (reference sequence). The CDR3 is 15 residues long. The V gene lost 5 bases and the J gene lost 4 bases, with 17 bases spanning the gap. The CDR3 sequence: CASSPLGQGRETQYF. CDR3 DNA sequence: TGTGCCAGCAGTCCCCTGGGGCAGGGCAGAGAGACCCAGTACTTC.

In this sample, this clone turned up a few times. This chain uses TRBV7-2 with TRBJ1-1, with 9 bases matching TRBD1. The CDR3 extends over 15 amino acids. Per the germline V gene, CDR1 is SGHTA and CDR2 is FQGNSA. V dropped 3 bases and J dropped 1; count of bases not matched to a gene: 3. The CDR3 DNA is TGTGCCAGCAGCTTGCCGGGACAGGGGAACACTGAAGCTTTCTTT. This codes for CASSLPGQGNTEAFF.

V is TRBV11-2 and J is TRBJ2-1, with 10 bases fitting TRBD2. Trimming at V came to 6 bases and at J to 2 bases, leaving 7 bases not matched to a gene. Germline lookup yields CDR1 SGHAT and CDR2 FQNNGV. The length of the CDR3 is 16 residues. The CDR3 DNA follows: TGTGCCAGCAGACGGACTAGCGGAGTTACCTACAATGAGCAGTTCTTC. It translates to CASRRTSGVTYNEQFF.

J is TRBJ2-1 and V is TRBV10-3; 9 bases fit TRBD2. CDR3 length: 18 amino acids. CDR1 and CDR2 (germline): ENHRY, SYGVKD. The ends lost 4 bases at V and 4 bases at J; junction bases unmatched: 14. The CDR3 region has the DNA TGTGCCATCAGTGCCCCTGGACTAGCGAGAGAGGGTTACAATGAGCAGTTCTTC. Its translation is CAISAPGLAREGYNEQFF.

The V and J genes are TRBV30 and TRBJ2-1; TRBD1 might be the D (6 bases). CDR1 is GTSNPN and CDR2 is SVGIG in the germline V gene (reference sequence). V lost 4 bases, J lost 7 bases, and 14 bases lay in between. The CDR3 length is 13 residues. The CDR3 DNA is TGTGCCTGGACCCCACAGGGCGGAAATGAGCAGTTCTTC. Its translation is CAWTPQGGNEQFF.

The chain recombines TRBV19 with TRBJ1-1; D not certain. This CDR3 is built from 14 residues. V shed 5 bases and J shed 1 base, with 11 bases lying between them. The germline CDR1 and CDR2 sequences are LNHDA and SQIVND (reference sequence). The CDR3 region has the DNA TGTGCCAGTAGTGTGACCGACAAGAACACTGAAGCTTTCTTT. Its protein is CASSVTDKNTEAFF.

This chain joins TRBV7-2 and TRBJ2-7; 9 bases align to TRBD2. V lost 2 bases, J lost 3 bases, and 14 bases stayed unmatched. This CDR3 region has 18 residues. The germline gives CDR1 SGHTA, CDR2 FQGNSA. Written as DNA, the CDR3 is TGTGCCAGCAGCTTACACAGGGGCTCACTAGCGGGTGACTACGAGCAGTACTTC. Protein sequence: CASSLHRGSLAGDYEQYF.

The chain carries TRBV6-9 and TRBJ2-7, with D perhaps TRBD2 (6 bases). Trimming shortened V by 6 bases and J by 6 bases, and 27 bases separated the two germline ends. The CDR3 is made up of 17 amino acids. Germline CDR1 is MNHGY and CDR2 is SVAAGI. CDR3 residues: CASSPIGREAPQGEQYF. The CDR3 DNA reads as TGTGCCAGCAGCCCCATCGGGAGAGAGGCTCCCCAGGGCGAGCAGTACTTC.

The chain is built from TRBV5-1 and TRBJ2-7; TRBD1 matches 9 bases. The CDR3 consists of 18 residues. V was clipped by 0 bases and J by 6 bases; unmatched bases: 16. Germline V gene data show CDR1 as SGHRS and CDR2 as YFSETQ. The CDR3 DNA reads TGCGCCAGCAGCTTGGTTGGGGGCCCGACTGGGACAGGGAGCGAGCAGTACTTC. Protein: CASSLVGGPTGTGSEQYF. Full variable domain (remainder filled in from reference TRBV5-1 and TRBJ2-7): KAGVTQTPRYLIKTRGQQVTLSCSPISGHRSVSWYQQTPGQGLQFLFEYFSETQRNKGNFPGRFSGRQFSNSRSEMNVSTLELGDSALYLCASSLVGGPTGTGSEQYFGPGTRLTVT.

V is TRBV27 and J is TRBJ2-6, with 8 bases fitting TRBD1. There are 16 residues in the CDR3. The ends lost 4 bases at V and 3 bases at J; junction bases unmatched: 5. Germline V CDR1 and CDR2: MNHEY, SMNVEV (reference sequence). In DNA, the CDR3 is TGTGCCAGCAGTTCGACAGGGGCGGGTGGGGCCAACGTCCTGACTTTC. Translated: CASSSTGAGGANVLTF.

V and J are TRBV5-1 and TRBJ2-1; 10 bases are shared with TRBD2. Looked up from germline, CDR1 is SGHRS and CDR2 is YFSETQ. CDR3 size: 18 residues. Trimming took 0 bases from V and 1 from J; bases not matched to a gene: 7. CDR3 residues: CASSLGPLAGESYNEQFF. The CDR3 DNA is TGCGCCAGCAGCTTGGGCCCTCTAGCGGGAGAGTCCTACAATGAGCAGTTCTTC.

On this clone: At one boundary the junction diverges from the germline segment, which might be a read error. The rearrangement uses TRBV10-1 and TRBJ2-7; tentative D call: TRBD2 (6 bases). Germline lookup yields CDR1 WNHNN and CDR2 SYGVQD (reference sequence). CDR3 size: 15 residues. In nucleotides, the CDR3 is TGCGCCAGCAGCGAGTTAGCGGAAAGCTCCTACGAGCAGTACTTC. It is translated as CASSELAESSYEQYF.